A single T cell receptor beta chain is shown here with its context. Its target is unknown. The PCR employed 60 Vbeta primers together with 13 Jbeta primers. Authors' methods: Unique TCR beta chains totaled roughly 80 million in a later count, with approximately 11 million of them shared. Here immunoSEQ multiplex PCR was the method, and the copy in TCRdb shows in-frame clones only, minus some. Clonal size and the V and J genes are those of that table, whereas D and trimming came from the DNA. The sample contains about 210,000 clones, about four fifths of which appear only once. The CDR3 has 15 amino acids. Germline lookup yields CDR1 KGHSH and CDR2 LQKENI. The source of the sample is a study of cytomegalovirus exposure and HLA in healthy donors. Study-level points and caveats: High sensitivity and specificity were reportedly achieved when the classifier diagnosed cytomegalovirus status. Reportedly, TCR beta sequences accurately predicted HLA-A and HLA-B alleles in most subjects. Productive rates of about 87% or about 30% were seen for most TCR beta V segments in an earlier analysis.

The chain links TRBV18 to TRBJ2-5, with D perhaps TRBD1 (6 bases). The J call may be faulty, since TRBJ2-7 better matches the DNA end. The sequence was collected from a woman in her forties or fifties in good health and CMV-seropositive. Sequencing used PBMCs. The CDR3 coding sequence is TGTGCCAGCTCCCACAGACGGGACACGGTCTACGAGCAGTACTTC. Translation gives CASSHRRDTVYEQYF.